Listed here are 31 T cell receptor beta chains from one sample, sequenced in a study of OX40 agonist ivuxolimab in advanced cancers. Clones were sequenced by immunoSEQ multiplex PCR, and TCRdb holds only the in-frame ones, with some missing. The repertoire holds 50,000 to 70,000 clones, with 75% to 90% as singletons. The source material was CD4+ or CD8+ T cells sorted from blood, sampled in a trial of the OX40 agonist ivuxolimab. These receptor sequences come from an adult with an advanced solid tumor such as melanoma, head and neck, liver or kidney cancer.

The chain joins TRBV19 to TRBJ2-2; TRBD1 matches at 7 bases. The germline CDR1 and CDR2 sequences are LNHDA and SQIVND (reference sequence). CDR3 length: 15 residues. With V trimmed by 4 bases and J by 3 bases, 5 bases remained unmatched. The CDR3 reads CASSTKTGDTGELFF. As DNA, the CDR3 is TGTGCCAGTAGTACGAAAACAGGGGACACCGGGGAGCTGTTTTTT.

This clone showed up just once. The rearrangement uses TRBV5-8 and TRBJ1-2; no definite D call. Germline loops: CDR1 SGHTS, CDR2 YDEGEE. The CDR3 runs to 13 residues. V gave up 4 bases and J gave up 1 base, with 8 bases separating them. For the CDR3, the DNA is TGTGCCAGCAGCGGCCAGAATAACTATGGCTACACCTTC. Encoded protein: CASSGQNNYGYTF.

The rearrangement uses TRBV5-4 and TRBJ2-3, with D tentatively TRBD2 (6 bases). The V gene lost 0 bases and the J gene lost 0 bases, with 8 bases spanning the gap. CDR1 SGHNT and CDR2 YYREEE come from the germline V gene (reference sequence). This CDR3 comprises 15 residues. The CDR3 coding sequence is TGTGCCAGCAGCTTGGAACTAGCTAGCACAGATACGCAGTATTTT. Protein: CASSLELASTDTQYF.

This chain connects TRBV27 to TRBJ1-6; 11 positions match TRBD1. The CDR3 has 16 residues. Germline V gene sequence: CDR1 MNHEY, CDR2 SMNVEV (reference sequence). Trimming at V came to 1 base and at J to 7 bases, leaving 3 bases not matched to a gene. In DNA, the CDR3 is TGTGCCAGCAGTTTATGGACAGGGGGCGCGAATTCACCCCTCCACTTT. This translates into CASSLWTGGANSPLHF.

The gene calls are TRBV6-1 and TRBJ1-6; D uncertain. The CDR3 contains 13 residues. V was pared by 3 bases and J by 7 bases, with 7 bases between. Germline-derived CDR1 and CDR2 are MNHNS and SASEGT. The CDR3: CASSDTRNSPLHF. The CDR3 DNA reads TGTGCCAGCAGTGACACACGCAATTCACCCCTCCACTTT.

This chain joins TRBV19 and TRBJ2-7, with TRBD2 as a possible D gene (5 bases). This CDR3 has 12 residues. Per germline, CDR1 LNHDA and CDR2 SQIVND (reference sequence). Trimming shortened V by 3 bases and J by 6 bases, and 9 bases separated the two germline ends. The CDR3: CASSIGESEQYF. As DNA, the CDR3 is TGTGCCAGTAGTATCGGGGAGTCCGAGCAGTACTTC.

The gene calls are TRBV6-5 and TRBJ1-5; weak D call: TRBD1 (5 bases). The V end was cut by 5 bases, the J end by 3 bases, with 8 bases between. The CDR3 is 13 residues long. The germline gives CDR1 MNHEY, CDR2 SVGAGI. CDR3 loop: CASSLGLNQPQHF. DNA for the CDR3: TGTGCCAGCAGTCTGGGGCTCAATCAGCCCCAGCATTTT.

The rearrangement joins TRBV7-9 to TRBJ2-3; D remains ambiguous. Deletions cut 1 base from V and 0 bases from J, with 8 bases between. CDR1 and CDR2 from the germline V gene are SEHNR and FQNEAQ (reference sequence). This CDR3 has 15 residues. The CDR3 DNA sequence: TGTGCCAGCAGCTTAGAAGGGTTCAGCACAGATACGCAGTATTTT. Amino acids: CASSLEGFSTDTQYF.

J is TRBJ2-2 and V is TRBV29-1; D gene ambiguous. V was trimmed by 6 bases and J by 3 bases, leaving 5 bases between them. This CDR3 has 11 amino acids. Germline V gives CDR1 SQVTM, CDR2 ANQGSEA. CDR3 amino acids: CSVTHTGELFF. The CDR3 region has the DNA TGCAGCGTGACACACACCGGGGAGCTGTTTTTT.

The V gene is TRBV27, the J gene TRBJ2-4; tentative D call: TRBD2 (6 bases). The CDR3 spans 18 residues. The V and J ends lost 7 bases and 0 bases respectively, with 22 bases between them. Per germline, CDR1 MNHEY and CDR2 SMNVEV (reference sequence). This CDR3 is CASTSLSTRYLAKNIQYF. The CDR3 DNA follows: TGTGCCAGCACTTCACTTTCGACTAGGTACTTAGCCAAAAACATTCAGTACTTC.

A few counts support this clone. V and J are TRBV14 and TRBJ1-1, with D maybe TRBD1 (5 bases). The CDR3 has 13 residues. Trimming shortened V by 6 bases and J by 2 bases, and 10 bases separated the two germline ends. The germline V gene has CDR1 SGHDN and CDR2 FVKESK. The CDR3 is CASRRDLNTEAFF. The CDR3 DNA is TGTGCCAGCAGAAGGGACTTAAACACTGAAGCTTTCTTT.

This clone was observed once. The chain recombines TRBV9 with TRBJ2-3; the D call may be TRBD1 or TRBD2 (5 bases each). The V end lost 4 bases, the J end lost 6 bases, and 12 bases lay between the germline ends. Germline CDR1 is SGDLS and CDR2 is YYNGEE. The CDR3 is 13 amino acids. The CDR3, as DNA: TGTGCCAGCAGCCCAGGGACCGGGGATACGCAGTATTTT. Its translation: CASSPGTGDTQYF.

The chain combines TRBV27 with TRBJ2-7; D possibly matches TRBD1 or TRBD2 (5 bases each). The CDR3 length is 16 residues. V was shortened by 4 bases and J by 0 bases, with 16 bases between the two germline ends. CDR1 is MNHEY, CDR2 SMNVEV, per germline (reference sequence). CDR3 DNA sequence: TGTGCCAGCAGTTCCCAGCTCGGGGCGCACTCCTACGAGCAGTACTTC. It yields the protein CASSSQLGAHSYEQYF.

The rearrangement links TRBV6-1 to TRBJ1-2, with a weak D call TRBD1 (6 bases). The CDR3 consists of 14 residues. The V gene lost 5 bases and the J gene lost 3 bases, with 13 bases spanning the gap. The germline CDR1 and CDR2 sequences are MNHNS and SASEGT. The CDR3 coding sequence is TGTGCCAGCAGTTTCCGGACAGATGACTATGGCTACACCTTC. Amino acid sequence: CASSFRTDDYGYTF.

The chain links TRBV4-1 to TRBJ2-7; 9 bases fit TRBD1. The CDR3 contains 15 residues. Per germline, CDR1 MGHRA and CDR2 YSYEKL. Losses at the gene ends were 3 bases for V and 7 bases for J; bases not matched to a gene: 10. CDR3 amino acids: CASSHPGTGSGEQYF. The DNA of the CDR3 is TGCGCCAGCAGCCATCCCGGGACAGGGTCAGGGGAGCAGTACTTC.

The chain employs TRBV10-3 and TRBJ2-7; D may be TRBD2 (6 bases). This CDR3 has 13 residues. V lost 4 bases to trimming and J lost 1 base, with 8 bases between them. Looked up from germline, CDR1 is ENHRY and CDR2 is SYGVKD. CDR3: CAISGAGSYEQYF. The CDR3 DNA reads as TGTGCCATCAGTGGAGCGGGTTCCTACGAGCAGTACTTC.

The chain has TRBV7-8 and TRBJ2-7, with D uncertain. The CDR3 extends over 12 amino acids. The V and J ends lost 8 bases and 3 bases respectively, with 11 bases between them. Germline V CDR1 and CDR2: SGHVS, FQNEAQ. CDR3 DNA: TGTGCCAGCCGAGACAAGAACTACGAGCAGTACTTC. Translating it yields CASRDKNYEQYF.

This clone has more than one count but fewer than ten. The CDR3 sequence is CASPRGTTEAFF. The CDR3 bases are TGTGCCAGCCCAAGGGGGACCACTGAAGCTTTCTTT. The chain links TRBV2 to TRBJ1-1, with a tentative D call TRBD1 (6 bases). The ends were cut back, 8 bases at V and 4 bases at J, with 11 bases in the middle. Germline-derived CDR1 and CDR2 are SNHLY and FYNNEI. The CDR3 totals 12 residues.

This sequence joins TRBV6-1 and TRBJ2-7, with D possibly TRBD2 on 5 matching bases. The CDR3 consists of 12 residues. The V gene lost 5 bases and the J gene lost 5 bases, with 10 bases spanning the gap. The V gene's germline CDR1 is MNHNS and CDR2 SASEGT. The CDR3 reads CASSRSGNEQYF. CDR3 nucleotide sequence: TGTGCCAGCAGTCGTTCCGGGAACGAGCAGTACTTC.

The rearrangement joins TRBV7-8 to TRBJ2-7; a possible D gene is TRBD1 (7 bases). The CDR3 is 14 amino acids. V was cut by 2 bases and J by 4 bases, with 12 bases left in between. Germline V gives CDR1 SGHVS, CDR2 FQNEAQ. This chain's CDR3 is CASSLQGGIYEQYF. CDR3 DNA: TGTGCCAGCAGCTTACAGGGGGGAATTTACGAGCAGTACTTC.

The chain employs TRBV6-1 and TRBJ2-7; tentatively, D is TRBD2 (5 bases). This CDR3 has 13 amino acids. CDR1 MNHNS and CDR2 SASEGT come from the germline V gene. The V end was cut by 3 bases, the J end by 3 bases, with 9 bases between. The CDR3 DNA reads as TGTGCCAGCAGTGACGAGGGTTACTACGAGCAGTACTTC. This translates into CASSDEGYYEQYF.

The CDR3 DNA is TGTGCCAGTAACCCCTGGGGGCCCCGGAACACTGAAGCTTTCTTT. Protein product: CASNPWGPRNTEAFF. The chain carries TRBV19 and TRBJ1-1; TRBD1 is a possible D gene (6 bases). The CDR3 is 15 amino acids. V shed 7 bases and J shed 1 base, with 16 bases lying between them. CDR1 and CDR2 (germline): LNHDA, SQIVND (reference sequence).

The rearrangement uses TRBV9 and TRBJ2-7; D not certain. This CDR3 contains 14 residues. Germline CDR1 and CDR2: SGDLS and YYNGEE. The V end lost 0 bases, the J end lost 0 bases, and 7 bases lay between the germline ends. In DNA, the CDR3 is TGTGCCAGCAGCGTAGACCCCAGCTCCTACGAGCAGTACTTC. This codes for CASSVDPSSYEQYF. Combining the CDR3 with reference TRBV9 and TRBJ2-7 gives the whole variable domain DSGVTQTPKHLITATGQRVTLRCSPRSGDLSVYWYQQSLDQGLQFLIQYYNGEERAKGNILERFSAQQFPDLHSELNLSSLELGDSALYFCASSVDPSSYEQYFGPGTRLTVT.

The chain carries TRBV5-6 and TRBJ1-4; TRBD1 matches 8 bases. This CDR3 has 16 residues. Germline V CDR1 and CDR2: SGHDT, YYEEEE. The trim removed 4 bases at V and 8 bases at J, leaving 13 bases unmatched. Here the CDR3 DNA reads TGTGCCAGCAGCCCATCCGGACAGGGCAGAGGGGAAAAACTGTTTTTT. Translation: CASSPSGQGRGEKLFF.

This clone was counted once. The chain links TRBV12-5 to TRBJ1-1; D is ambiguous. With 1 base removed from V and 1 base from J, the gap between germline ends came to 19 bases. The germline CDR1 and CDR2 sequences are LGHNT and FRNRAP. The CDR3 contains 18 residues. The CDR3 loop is CASGLDLGRPDKNTEAFF. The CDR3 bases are TGTGCTAGTGGTTTGGATTTGGGTCGACCTGATAAGAACACTGAAGCTTTCTTT.

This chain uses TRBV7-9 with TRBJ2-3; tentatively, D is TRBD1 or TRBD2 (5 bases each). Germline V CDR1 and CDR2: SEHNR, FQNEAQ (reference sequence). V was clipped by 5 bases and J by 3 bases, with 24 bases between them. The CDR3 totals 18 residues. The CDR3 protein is CASSPRSLGTTGTDTQYF. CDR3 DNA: TGTGCCAGCAGCCCTCGTAGCTTAGGGACCACTGGAACAGATACGCAGTATTTT.

CDR3 sequence (DNA): TGTGCCAGCAGTTTCTCAACACCAAAAGACAGCCAATTTCCGGAGACCCAGTACTTC. This sequence encodes CASSFSTPKDSQFPETQYF. The chain is built from TRBV28 and TRBJ2-5; D possibly corresponds to TRBD1 (5 bases). Germline V gene data show CDR1 as MDHEN and CDR2 as SYDVKM. CDR3 size: 19 residues. V was clipped by 3 bases and J by 5 bases, with 28 bases between them.

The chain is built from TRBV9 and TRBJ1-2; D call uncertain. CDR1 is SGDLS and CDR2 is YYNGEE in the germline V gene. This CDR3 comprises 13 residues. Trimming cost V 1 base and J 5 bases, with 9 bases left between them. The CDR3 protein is CASSVTASYGYTF. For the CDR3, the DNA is TGTGCCAGCAGCGTAACTGCCTCTTATGGCTACACCTTC.

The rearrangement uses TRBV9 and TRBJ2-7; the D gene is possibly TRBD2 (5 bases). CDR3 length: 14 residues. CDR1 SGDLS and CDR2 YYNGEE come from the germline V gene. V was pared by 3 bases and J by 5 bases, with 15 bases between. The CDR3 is CASSGRYGENEQYF. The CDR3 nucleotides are TGTGCCAGCAGCGGACGTTATGGGGAGAACGAGCAGTACTTC.

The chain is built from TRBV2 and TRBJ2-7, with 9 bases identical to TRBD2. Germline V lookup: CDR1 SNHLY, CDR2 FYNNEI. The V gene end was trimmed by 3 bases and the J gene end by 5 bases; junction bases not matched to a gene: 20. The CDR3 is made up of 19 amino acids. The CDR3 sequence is CASSDGQFQAGGPLDEQYF. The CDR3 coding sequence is TGTGCCAGCAGTGACGGGCAGTTCCAAGCGGGAGGACCATTAGACGAGCAGTACTTC.

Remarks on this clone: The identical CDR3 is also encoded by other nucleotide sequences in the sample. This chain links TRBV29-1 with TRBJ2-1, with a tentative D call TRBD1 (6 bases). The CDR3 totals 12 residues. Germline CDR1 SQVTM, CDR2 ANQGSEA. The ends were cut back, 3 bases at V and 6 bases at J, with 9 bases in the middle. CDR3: CSVEGRGNEQFF. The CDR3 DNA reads TGCAGCGTTGAGGGCAGGGGCAATGAGCAGTTCTTC.